This T cell receptor (beta chain) is drawn from a study of memory CD4+ T cells and cytomegalovirus serostatus (dated by TCRdb to between 2018 and 2020). Study-level background: A total of some 33 healthy Belgian adults, of whom 9 were CMV seropositive and 24 were CMV seronegative, were included in the cohort. To replicate a published TCR-based CMV serostatus classifier, the researchers sequenced the CD4+ memory TCRbeta repertoires of a Belgian cohort whose cytomegalovirus serostatus was known. Beyond this particular receptor, the publication reports: For CMV serostatus prediction, a median bootstrapped AUC of about 0.94 was reached with the original framework, and a median bootstrapped AUC of around 0.89 was reached with a US-trained random forest. Unlike the original study, which covered naive and memory CD4+ and CD8+ populations, the Belgian study sequenced only CD4+CD45RO+ memory cells. Of 164 previously reported CMV-associated TCRbeta sequences, over 65 appeared in the CD4+ memory repertoires, each in one to five individuals. The results were interpreted as suggesting that the CMV-associated TCR signature is mostly present in the CD4+ memory repertoire. On the Belgian cohort, the classifier based on the original framework reached a median bootstrapped AUC of roughly 0.96, with a 95% CI of 0.76-1.00.

A FACSAria II was used to sort memory CD4+ T cells, defined as single viable CD3+CD4+CD8-CD45RO+ cells. CMV serostatus was determined using a Roche Elecsys assay that detects serum IgG against CMV pp150, pp28, p38 and p52. Once the samples were thawed, total CD4+ T cells were enriched through positive selection using CD4 magnetic microbeads. The samples came from a different study that was designed specifically to examine the CD4+ T cell memory repertoire. Peripheral blood mononuclear cells were isolated and cryopreserved according to standard operating procedures, and serum was kept at -80 degrees C. Staining used CD3-PerCP (BW264/56), CD4-APC (RPA-T4), CD45RO-PE (UCHT1) and CD8-Pacific Orange (3B5) antibodies, with Sytox blue excluding non-viable cells. This clone was picked up a small number of times. It has no known antigen specificity. There are no base qualities to consult, and no much larger clone falls within one base.

Genomic DNA was extracted from sorted cells with the Quick-DNA Microprep Kit. TCRbeta DNA was amplified with the immunoSEQ hsTCRbeta kit following the manufacturer's protocol. An Illumina MiSeq instrument was used to sequence the TCRbeta libraries. From the authors' description of their analysis: After out-of-frame sequences were removed, under 2.5 million distinct TCRbeta sequences remained, averaging roughly 67,000 per individual. Two values were used to score each individual: the count of about 150 previously reported CMV-associated TCRbeta sequences and the total count of productive distinct TCRbeta sequences. A beta-binomial model was reimplemented in Python, and scikit-learn random forests with default parameters were trained on US cohort data. On the Belgian cohort, classifier performance was reported as the median AUC, along with percentile confidence intervals, across 10,000 bootstrap iterations. TCRdb mirrors the immuneACCESS table, restricted to in-frame sequences. Some clones are absent from its copies; in checked studies, under half trace to an unresolved V gene, and the reason for the others is unknown. D and trimming were read from the DNA, whereas the V and J calls and clone size are those reported in that table. The sample table contains 30,000 to 40,000 clones; only one count was recorded for about three quarters of them. The top ten hold 0.6% to 0.95% of the sample.

The origin of this receptor is an adult in good health and CMV-seronegative. Sequencing was carried out using memory CD4+ T cells from blood.

Read as DNA, the sequence is TGTGCCAGCAGTCGAAGGACAGGTGCCTACGAGCAGTACTTC. It encodes CASSRRTGAYEQYF. The receptor chain draws on TRBV2 and TRBJ2-7; the junction holds 7 bases that match TRBD1. Its CDR3 holds 14 amino acids, cysteine through phenylalanine. Of all the DNA, just the CDR3 is kept, 42 bases in frame from base 1. Relative to germline, V is missing 5 bases and J is missing 2 bases, with 6 bases of the junction outside any gene match. The germline V gene gives CDR1 as SNHLY and CDR2 as FYNNEI.